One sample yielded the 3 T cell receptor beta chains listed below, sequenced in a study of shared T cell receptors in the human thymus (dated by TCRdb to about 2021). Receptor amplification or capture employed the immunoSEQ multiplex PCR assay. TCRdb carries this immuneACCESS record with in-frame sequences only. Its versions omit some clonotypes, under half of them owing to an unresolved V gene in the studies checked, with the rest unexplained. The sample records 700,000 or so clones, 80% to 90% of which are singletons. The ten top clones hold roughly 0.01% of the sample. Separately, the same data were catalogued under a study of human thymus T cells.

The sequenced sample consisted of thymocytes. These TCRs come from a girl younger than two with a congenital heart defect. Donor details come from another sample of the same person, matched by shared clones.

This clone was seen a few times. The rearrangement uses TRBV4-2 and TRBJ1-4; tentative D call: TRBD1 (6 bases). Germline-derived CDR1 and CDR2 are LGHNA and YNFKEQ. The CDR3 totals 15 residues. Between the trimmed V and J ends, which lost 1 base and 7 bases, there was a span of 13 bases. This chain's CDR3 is CASSQAGTGSEKLFF. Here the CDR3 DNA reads TGTGCCAGCAGCCAAGCCGGTACAGGGTCTGAAAAACTGTTTTTT.

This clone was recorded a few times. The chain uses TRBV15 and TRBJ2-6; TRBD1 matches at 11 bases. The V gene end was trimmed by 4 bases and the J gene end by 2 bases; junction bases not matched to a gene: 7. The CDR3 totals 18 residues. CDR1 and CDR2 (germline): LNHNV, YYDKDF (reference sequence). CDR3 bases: TGTGCCACCAGCATCCGGGACAGGGGGTTAACTGGGGCCAACGTCCTGACTTTC. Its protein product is CATSIRDRGLTGANVLTF.

CDR3 sequence reads: CASSPRTGKETQYF. The DNA of the CDR3 is TGTGCCAGCAGCCCACGGACGGGGAAAGAGACCCAGTACTTC. The V gene is TRBV11-1, the J gene TRBJ2-5, with D perhaps matching TRBD2 (5 bases). CDR3 length: 14 amino acids. In germline, CDR1 is SGHAT, CDR2 FQDESV (reference sequence). Trimming took off 5 bases at V and 3 bases at J, with 13 bases between the two ends.